This TCR beta chain is from a study of OX40 agonist ivuxolimab in advanced cancers. V shed 4 bases, J shed 6 bases, and the junction held 8 bases outside the gene matches. Germline V CDR1 and CDR2: SGDLS, YYNGEE. This CDR3 region has 14 residues. Sequencing used immunoSEQ multiplex PCR; TCRdb keeps in-frame clones, though not all of them. The table shows tens of thousands of clones, with around 90% occurring only once. The sample in question was CD4+ or CD8+ T cells sorted from blood, obtained in a trial of the OX40 agonist ivuxolimab. The sequence was collected from an adult with an advanced solid tumor such as melanoma, head and neck, liver or kidney cancer. The rearrangement joins TRBV9 to TRBJ2-3, with 7 bases aligning to TRBD2. CDR3 bases: TGTGCCAGCAGCATCCGGGACGGGGGGGATACGCAGTATTTT. Its translation is CASSIRDGGDTQYF.